This T cell receptor beta chain stems from a study of blood T cell repertoires in COVID-19. The CDR3 has 17 amino acids. Germline-derived CDR1 and CDR2 are MGHRA and YSYEKL. V lost 3 bases to trimming and J lost 9 bases, with 24 bases between them. TCRdb keeps only in-frame clones here, not all; method: immunoSEQ multiplex PCR. The sample carries under 55,000 clones, 75% to 90% recorded once. The sample was peripheral blood. The clonotype comes from a woman of 80 years or more with COVID-19, enrolled during active disease. J is TRBJ2-1 and V is TRBV4-1; weak D call: TRBD1 (7 bases). The CDR3 loop reads CASSQYDREARSGEQFF. The DNA for the CDR3 is TGCGCCAGCAGCCAGTATGACAGGGAGGCGCGGTCCGGTGAGCAGTTCTTC.